These T cell receptor beta chains were read from a single sample in a study of response to subunit inactivated influenza vaccine. TCRdb re-called the RT-PCR reads with MiXCR, one entry per CDR3 protein. The sample lists a few hundred thousand distinct CDR3 sequences; about a fifth were seen once. Material: PBMCs from blood, obtained approximately 20 months after vaccination. These TCRs come from a man aged 50-75 years who received an inactivated influenza vaccine. CDR3s include the opening cysteine and the closing phenylalanine or tryptophan. The order of the fields is V gene, J gene, CDR3 protein.

>TRBV20-1|TRBJ1-2
CSAGTGNLAGYTF
>TRBV12-3/TRBV12-4|TRBJ2-1
CASSFSINEQFF
>TRBV7-2|TRBJ1-1
CASSSQGTNTEAFF
>TRBV3-1|TRBJ1-1
CASSLRDRGFTEAFF
>TRBV5-1|TRBJ2-3
CASSLGRASTDTQYF
>TRBV12-3/TRBV12-4|TRBJ1-3
CASSLLAGAGSGNTIYF
>TRBV4-2|TRBJ1-5
CASSQDPTGVQPQHF
>TRBV20-1|TRBJ1-1
CSASPTGVATEAFF
>TRBV7-2|TRBJ1-1
CASSPTRDTEAFF
>TRBV11-2|TRBJ2-1
CASSFRGLSYNEQFF
>TRBV20-1|TRBJ2-3
CSAIIAGKPDTQYF
>TRBV19|TRBJ2-5
CASSRAWVETQYF
>TRBV20-1|TRBJ1-1
CSAHRYNMEAFF
>TRBV20-1|TRBJ1-5
CSASRELYSNQPQHF
>TRBV6-5|TRBJ1-6
CASSYRDPWNSYNSPLHF
>TRBV30|TRBJ2-3
CAWSVVYSGTDTQYF
>TRBV29-1|TRBJ1-1
CSVVDREAFF
>TRBV7-2|TRBJ2-2
CASSLAGSPNTGELFF
>TRBV7-2|TRBJ1-3
CASSLKRGNTIYF
>TRBV4-3|TRBJ2-4
CASSPSDRAPKNIQYF
>TRBV6-5|TRBJ1-6
CASSHEGGYNSPLHF
>TRBV20-1|TRBJ2-3
CSAPGTSDTQYF
>TRBV20-1|TRBJ2-3
CSARVPGRALTNTQYF
>TRBV13|TRBJ2-5
CASSLGLLEGGDETQYF
>TRBV10-1|TRBJ2-2
CASSEFRGTGELFF
>TRBV20-1|TRBJ1-2
CSARDAPTGGFDGYTF
>TRBV27|TRBJ1-1
CASSLSMGGTEAFF
>TRBV10-2|TRBJ2-1
CASSEWYGGGAHNEQFF
>TRBV10-3|TRBJ1-2
CAINQGRGYGYTF
>TRBV12-3/TRBV12-4|TRBJ2-7
CASSFEVGASYEQYF
>TRBV29-1|TRBJ2-5
CSGGTAQETQYF
>TRBV10-3|TRBJ2-7
CAISDPGRSYEQYF
>TRBV6-6|TRBJ1-4
CASSYSPTGRGDEKLFF
>TRBV10-3|TRBJ1-3
CAIGASSGNTIYF
>TRBV5-1|TRBJ2-7
CASKGEYEQYF
>TRBV20-1|TRBJ1-5
CSARDSSGAQPQHF
>TRBV6-1|TRBJ1-6
CASKFGQGSHSPLHF
>TRBV12-2|TRBJ2-7
CASRPSGTGNSEQYF
>TRBV9|TRBJ2-5
CASSVSGSQETQYF
>TRBV3-1|TRBJ2-1
CASSQETDRRYNEQFF
>TRBV30|TRBJ1-1
CAWSDDGVQGGTEAFF
>TRBV30|TRBJ2-1
CAWRPETSGLYNEQFF
>TRBV28|TRBJ1-1
CASSYRPGENTEAFF
>TRBV9|TRBJ2-3
CASSVRAGPSRPTDTQYF
>TRBV27|TRBJ1-2
CASSFNPLTGYGYTF
>TRBV7-8|TRBJ2-2
CASSLAYQSGELFF
>TRBV29-1|TRBJ1-2
CSVALGPNYGYTF
>TRBV29-1|TRBJ2-5
CSVGLAGGLSQETQYF
>TRBV3-1|TRBJ1-2
CASSQGTGHYGYTF
>TRBV7-8|TRBJ1-5
CASSLEWNQPQHF
>TRBV6-5|TRBJ2-7
CASSYDRGYEQYF
>TRBV5-6|TRBJ2-2
CASSFRDTNTGELFF
>TRBV12-3/TRBV12-4|TRBJ1-1
CASSFGPGGVVNTEAFF
>TRBV6-7|TRBJ1-5
CASSYSKETGTRPQHF
>TRBV5-4|TRBJ2-1
CASSLAGGPSNEQFF